The 12 T cell receptor beta chains below all came from one sample that was sequenced in a study of T cell repertoires in cytomegalovirus infection (dated by TCRdb to about 2019). TCRdb shows the sequencer as Illumina HiSeq 1500. The public reads were quality trimmed at Q25 with fastp and then assembled into clones with MiXCR by TCRdb, keeping productive beta chains. Rows with one shared CDR3 protein collapse into an entry with the most common genes and DNA. The sample table shows around 550,000 distinct CDR3 sequences, and about 25% are seen once. The ten largest account for about 13% of the sample. The sequencing sample was made of PBMCs. These receptors were collected from a human donor in good health (CMV status not recorded). Some clones in this sample may be carry-over from other donors' samples.

A few counts support this clonotype. V gene TRBV28 combines with J gene TRBJ2-1; 11 positions agree with TRBD2. After removal of 0 bases from V and 8 bases from J, the junction contained 9 bases not matched to a gene. Germline V CDR1 and CDR2: MDHEN, SYDVKM. This CDR3 has 17 amino acids. CDR3 coding DNA: TGTGCCAGCAGTTTATGGCCAACTAGCGGGGGAAGCGATGAGCAGTTCTTC. Translation: CASSLWPTSGGSDEQFF.

The rearrangement joins TRBV4-1 to TRBJ2-5; 7 nucleotides line up with TRBD2. V gave up 0 bases and J gave up 5 bases; unmatched junction bases: 9. In germline, CDR1 is MGHRA, CDR2 YSYEKL. CDR3 length: 16 amino acids. The CDR3 DNA reads TGCGCCAGCAGCCAAGATAGGGTAGCGGGCTGGGAGACCCAGTACTTC. Translated, it gives CASSQDRVAGWETQYF.

This clonotype has a count of ten or more. The chain has TRBV7-2 and TRBJ2-1; no clear D gene. The V gene's germline CDR1 is SGHTA and CDR2 FQGNSA. The CDR3 extends over 13 amino acids. V was shortened by 2 bases and J by 5 bases, with 7 bases between the two germline ends. The CDR3 loop reads CASSLWGNNEQFF. The CDR3 nucleotides read TGTGCCAGCAGCTTATGGGGTAACAATGAGCAGTTCTTC.

This sequence joins TRBV27 and TRBJ1-5, with D tentatively TRBD1 (5 bases). The CDR3 contains 13 residues. V lost 5 bases and J 7 bases, leaving 12 bases between the germline ends. Per germline, CDR1 MNHEY and CDR2 SMNVEV (reference sequence). CDR3 sequence (DNA): TGTGCCAGCAGTAAGGGCGGGGGGCAGCCCCAGCATTTT. This sequence encodes CASSKGGGQPQHF.

CDR3 in amino acids: CASSYAVGNSFNEQFF. In DNA, the CDR3 is TGTGCCAGCAGTTACGCTGTGGGAAATAGTTTCAATGAGCAGTTCTTC. The chain uses TRBV6-6 and TRBJ2-1; D gene uncertain. In germline, CDR1 is MNHNY, CDR2 SVGAGI (reference sequence). CDR3 length: 16 residues. Deletions cut 2 bases from V and 6 bases from J, with 17 bases between.

This rearrangement joins TRBV30 to TRBJ1-4, with TRBD1 as a possible D gene (5 bases). Germline lookup yields CDR1 GTSNPN and CDR2 SVGIG (reference sequence). The CDR3 spans 15 residues. The V and J ends lost 1 base and 8 bases respectively, with 17 bases between them. This chain's CDR3 is CAWSGGPASPEKLFF. CDR3 nucleotide sequence: TGTGCCTGGAGTGGGGGACCGGCATCTCCAGAAAAACTGTTTTTT.

The rearrangement uses TRBV6-2 or TRBV6-3 and TRBJ2-7, with D possibly being TRBD1 (6 bases). Germline values: CDR1 MNHEY, CDR2 SVGEGT. The CDR3 length is 11 residues. V lost 5 bases and J lost 9, with 11 bases in between. This CDR3 is CASSPTGRQYF. As DNA, the CDR3 is TGTGCCAGCAGTCCAACAGGGCGGCAGTACTTC.

The sample holds many counts of this clonotype. The J gene is TRBJ1-2, the V gene TRBV11-2; 7 bases match TRBD1. Germline V CDR1 and CDR2: SGHAT, FQNNGV. CDR3 length: 15 residues. Losses at the gene ends were 1 base for V and 4 bases for J; bases not matched to a gene: 6. CDR3 bases: TGTGCCAGCAGCTTAGTGGGACAGTCCATCTATGGCTACACCTTC. Residues: CASSLVGQSIYGYTF.

This chain uses TRBV19 with TRBJ2-5; the D is unclear. Germline lookup yields CDR1 LNHDA and CDR2 SQIVND (reference sequence). The CDR3 spans 13 residues. V was shortened by 0 bases and J by 7 bases, with 9 bases between the two germline ends. CDR3 region: CASSIDPPATQYF. The CDR3 DNA follows: TGTGCCAGTAGTATAGATCCCCCCGCGACCCAGTACTTC.

The table lists this clonotype with a few counts. V and J are TRBV12-3 or TRBV12-4 and TRBJ2-1; D not resolved. Deletions cut 7 bases from V and 7 bases from J, with 11 bases between. CDR3 length: 12 amino acids. The CDR3 sequence is CASTLEQNEQFF. CDR3 DNA: TGTGCCAGCACCCTAGAACAAAATGAGCAGTTCTTC.

The chain links TRBV19 to TRBJ2-1; tentatively, D is TRBD1 or TRBD2 (5 bases each). The germline V gene encodes CDR1 LNHDA and CDR2 SQIVND (reference sequence). This CDR3 region has 14 residues. V was clipped by 9 bases and J by 8 bases, with 20 bases between them. The CDR3 reads CASPGPGQEDEQFF. DNA for the CDR3: TGTGCCAGCCCGGGACCAGGGCAGGAGGATGAGCAGTTCTTC.

A few counts support this clonotype. The chain carries TRBV29-1 and TRBJ2-1, with 7 bases fitting TRBD2. The CDR3 spans 15 residues. V trimming: 8 bases; J trimming: 8 bases; junction bases outside the gene matches: 18. Germline CDR1 reads SQVTM; CDR2 reads ANQGSEA. CDR3 nucleotides: TGCAGCTTAATTGATGGGGGAGGGCCATCGGATGAGCAGTTCTTC. Protein sequence: CSLIDGGGPSDEQFF.